The T cell receptor beta chain described here comes from a study of beta chain features in type 1 diabetes. In the study overall: Examined across all samples were 90 million to 130 million sorted cells.

What was sequenced were expressed TCRB transcripts, since all of the isolated RNA had been reverse transcribed. Libraries were prepared by immunoSEQ multiplex PCR; TCRdb keeps only in-frame clonotypes and omits some of them. The sample lists about 210,000 clones; about a tenth were seen once. The authors obtained over 98% purity in all sorted populations. This clone was counted a few times. The antigen is unknown. The sample contains more than one DNA sequence encoding this CDR3. Overall study findings and caveats: The study left unresolved whether HLA type influences TCRB rearrangement. Because the template was cDNA, high-expressing cells might be over-represented.

CDR1 and CDR2 from the germline V gene are SNHLY and FYNNEI. The V and J ends lost 2 bases and 4 bases respectively, with 12 bases between them. The CDR3 sequence is 14 residues long. The gene calls are TRBV2 and TRBJ2-7, with D unresolved. The sequenced material came from central memory CD4+ T cells from blood. This receptor was taken from a man aged 18 to 29 in good health. The CDR3 is CASSEQGALYEQYF. In DNA, the CDR3 is TGTGCCAGCAGTGAACAAGGCGCTTTGTACGAGCAGTACTTC.